The 16 T cell receptor beta chains below all came from one sample that was sequenced in a study of T cells in Graves' hyperthyroidism and ophthalmopathy. RNA transcripts were the template for amplifying TCR beta CDR3 regions. The HTBI set primed first-round TCR CDR3 RT-PCR. Each CDR3 protein gets one entry after TCRdb re-called the multiplex PCR reads with MiXCR. This sample has approximately 600,000 distinct CDR3 sequences; 15% to 20% occur once, and the top ten carry approximately 3.9%. Sequencing input: blood. The receptor set was obtained from a woman aged 25-40 years with Graves' hyperthyroidism.

This clonotype has at least ten counts. The rearrangement joins TRBV7-3 to TRBJ2-2; D unresolved. Per the germline V gene, CDR1 is SGHTA and CDR2 is FQGTGA. V shed 1 base and J shed 6 bases, with 18 bases lying between them. CDR3 size: 17 residues. The CDR3 loop reads CASSLSPASPLPGELFF. The CDR3 bases are TGTGCCAGCAGCTTAAGTCCGGCCAGCCCTCTCCCCGGGGAGCTGTTTTTT.

The J gene is TRBJ2-1, the V gene TRBV13, with D perhaps TRBD1 (6 bases). The CDR3 runs 14 residues. From germline, CDR1 is PRHDT and CDR2 FYEKMQ (reference sequence). CDR3 loop: CATNEQGTYNEQFF. CDR3 nucleotides: TGTGCGACCAACGAGCAGGGGACCTACAATGAGCAGTTCTTC.

This clonotype was recorded many times. This chain connects TRBV20-1 to TRBJ1-1; D is perhaps TRBD1 (5 bases). Germline V gives CDR1 DFQATT, CDR2 SNEGSKA (reference sequence). V lost 3 bases and J 0 bases, leaving 8 bases between the germline ends. The CDR3 has 13 amino acids. The CDR3 coding sequence is TGCAGTGCTAGGGACATAATGAACACTGAAGCTTTCTTT. Translated: CSARDIMNTEAFF.

This clonotype has at least ten counts. The gene calls are TRBV30 and TRBJ1-3, with D possibly TRBD1 on 6 matching bases. V was trimmed by 2 bases and J by 4 bases, leaving 12 bases between them. Germline-derived CDR1 and CDR2 are GTSNPN and SVGIG (reference sequence). The CDR3 loop spans 14 amino acids. The CDR3 nucleotides read TGTGCCTGGAGTTCCAGGGGTTCGGGAAACACCATATATTTT. This gives the protein CAWSSRGSGNTIYF.

This clonotype was seen at least ten times. The chain recombines TRBV20-1 with TRBJ2-1; a weak D match, TRBD1 (7 bases). This CDR3 has 14 amino acids. Per the germline V gene, CDR1 is DFQATT and CDR2 is SNEGSKA (reference sequence). The V end lost 6 bases, the J end lost 8 bases, and 20 bases lay between the germline ends. This chain's CDR3 is CSAQGVGSMDEQFF. The CDR3 region has the DNA TGCAGTGCCCAGGGGGTCGGGAGTATGGATGAGCAGTTCTTC.

Ten or more counts support this clonotype. The J gene is TRBJ1-4, the V gene TRBV5-8, with 9 bases aligning to TRBD1. CDR1 and CDR2 from the germline V gene are SGHTS and YDEGEE. With V trimmed by 2 bases and J by 5 bases, 10 bases remained unmatched. The CDR3 is 17 amino acids. As DNA, the CDR3 is TGTGCCAGCAGCTTTCCTCCGTACAGGGGGCGGAATGAAAAACTGTTTTTT. Translation gives CASSFPPYRGRNEKLFF.

This CDR3 reads CASSATTGTGYTF. CDR3 DNA: TGTGCCAGCAGCGCGACGACAGGGACCGGCTACACCTTC. The genes are TRBV9 and TRBJ1-2; TRBD1 agrees at 7 bases. Germline CDR1 reads SGDLS; CDR2 reads YYNGEE. Losses at the gene ends were 3 bases for V and 8 bases for J; bases not matched to a gene: 7. This CDR3 is built from 13 residues. Full variable domain (outside the CDR3, taken from reference TRBV9 and TRBJ1-2): DSGVTQTPKHLITATGQRVTLRCSPRSGDLSVYWYQQSLDQGLQFLIQYYNGEERAKGNILERFSAQQFPDLHSELNLSSLELGDSALYFCASSATTGTGYTFGSGTRLTVV.

This clonotype was counted a few times. The rearrangement uses TRBV14 and TRBJ2-2; D perhaps matches TRBD1 (6 bases). Germline CDR1 reads SGHDN; CDR2 reads FVKESK. The V gene lost 0 bases and the J gene lost 5 bases, with 10 bases spanning the gap. This CDR3 spans 15 amino acids. CDR3 coding DNA: TGTGCCAGCAGCCAAGATCGGACAGCAACCGGGGAGCTGTTTTTT. This translates into CASSQDRTATGELFF. The full variable domain, with the rest looked up from reference TRBV14 and TRBJ2-2, is EAGVTQFPSHSVIEKGQTVTLRCDPISGHDNLYWYRRVMGKEIKFLLHFVKESKQDESGMPNNRFLAERTGGTYSTLKVQPAELEDSGVYFCASSQDRTATGELFFGEGSRLTVL.

At least ten counts were recorded for this clonotype. V gene TRBV20-1 combines with J gene TRBJ2-5; D unclear. This CDR3 is 14 amino acids long. Trimming pared 0 bases from V and 2 bases from J, leaving 10 bases between. Looked up from germline, CDR1 is DFQATT and CDR2 is SNEGSKA (reference sequence). The CDR3 nucleotides read TGCAGTGCTAGAGATCATCCGCAACAAGAGACCCAGTACTTC. It yields the protein CSARDHPQQETQYF.

This clonotype was seen at least ten times. V is TRBV30 and J is TRBJ2-7; TRBD2 agrees at 8 bases. In germline, CDR1 is GTSNPN, CDR2 SVGIG (reference sequence). The junction had 7 bases not matched to a gene; V was cut back by 8 bases and J by 4 bases. CDR3 length: 12 amino acids. The CDR3 protein is CALSGSLYEQYF. The CDR3 nucleotides are TGTGCCCTCAGCGGGAGCCTGTACGAGCAGTACTTC.

This clonotype was seen ten or more times. The V call is TRBV7-2, the J call TRBJ2-7; D unresolved. CDR1 SGHTA and CDR2 FQGNSA come from the germline V gene. Trimming removed 2 bases from V and 0 bases from J, with 5 bases in between. This CDR3 has 13 residues. CDR3 sequence reads: CASSLQSSYEQYF. CDR3 DNA: TGTGCCAGCAGCTTACAGAGCTCCTACGAGCAGTACTTC.

This clonotype was counted only a few times. V and J are TRBV5-1 and TRBJ2-7; 10 bases are shared with TRBD2. V was clipped by 7 bases and J by 2 bases; unmatched bases: 6. Germline lookup yields CDR1 SGHRS and CDR2 YFSETQ. The CDR3 extends over 14 amino acids. CDR3 sequence (DNA): TGCGCCAGCCACCCGGGACTAGCGACCTACGAGCAGTACTTC. This encodes CASHPGLATYEQYF.

At least ten counts were recorded for this clonotype. This chain joins TRBV24-1 and TRBJ1-1; perhaps TRBD1 as D (5 bases). The V and J ends lost 3 bases and 1 base respectively, with 11 bases between them. Germline V gene sequence: CDR1 KGHDR, CDR2 SFDVKD. The CDR3 has 15 amino acids. The CDR3 is CATSDAGGRNTEAFF. Written as DNA, the CDR3 is TGTGCCACCAGTGATGCGGGGGGGAGGAACACTGAAGCTTTCTTT.

This clonotype has a handful of counts. This sequence joins TRBV20-1 and TRBJ2-1; D might be TRBD2 (5 bases). V lost 6 bases to trimming and J lost 0 bases, with 12 bases between them. CDR1 is DFQATT, CDR2 SNEGSKA, per germline (reference sequence). The CDR3 totals 14 residues. The CDR3 protein is CSAPAETSYNEQFF. In nucleotides, the CDR3 is TGCAGTGCCCCAGCGGAGACCTCCTACAATGAGCAGTTCTTC.

The gene calls are TRBV4-3 and TRBJ1-4, with D uncertain. CDR1 and CDR2 (germline): LGHNA, YSLEER. The CDR3 has 16 residues. The V and J ends lost 5 bases and 3 bases respectively, with 16 bases between them. For the CDR3, the DNA is TGCGCCAGCAGCAAAGTACAGTCAGCGGCTAATGAAAAACTGTTTTTT. This gives the protein CASSKVQSAANEKLFF.

V is TRBV28 and J is TRBJ2-7; 11 bases line up with TRBD2. CDR3 length: 15 residues. CDR1 is MDHEN, CDR2 SYDVKM, per germline. J was trimmed by 4 bases and V by 8 bases; bases with no gene match: 10. CDR3 region: CASPPASGRSYEQYF. CDR3 DNA: TGTGCCAGCCCTCCGGCTAGCGGGAGGTCGTACGAGCAGTACTTC.